Below are 8 T cell receptor beta chains sequenced from a single sample in a study of shared T cell receptors in the human thymus. Produced via immunoSEQ multiplex PCR; TCRdb's table is partial and in-frame only. The sample carries approximately 730,000 clones, roughly 88% recorded once. Separately, the same data were catalogued under a study of human thymus T cells.

The sequencing sample was made of thymocytes. The receptors were gathered from a girl less than two years old with a congenital heart defect.

The chain links TRBV5-6 to TRBJ1-2; D is unclear. This CDR3 has 13 residues. Trimming took 0 bases from V and 4 from J, leaving 7 bases between them. The germline gives CDR1 SGHDT, CDR2 YYEEEE. The CDR3 nucleotides are TGTGCCAGCAGCTTGGGAACAGTCTATGGCTACACCTTC. Amino acid sequence: CASSLGTVYGYTF.

The chain links TRBV4-1 to TRBJ1-1; D is unclear. Germline CDR1 and CDR2: MGHRA and YSYEKL. V was trimmed by 7 bases and J by 0 bases, leaving 15 bases between them. The CDR3 has 15 residues. CDR3 DNA: TGCGCCAGCAACTTAGACACAACCATGAACACTGAAGCTTTCTTT. It is translated as CASNLDTTMNTEAFF.

This chain connects TRBV6-5 to TRBJ1-1, with a tentative D call TRBD1 (6 bases). The CDR3 contains 14 residues. Germline CDR1 MNHEY, CDR2 SVGAGI. Trimming removed 2 bases from V and 5 bases from J, with 12 bases in between. CDR3 loop: CASSYAGRGTEAFF. CDR3 bases: TGTGCCAGCAGTTACGCGGGGAGGGGGACTGAAGCTTTCTTT.

This rearrangement joins TRBV10-3 to TRBJ2-7; a possible D gene is TRBD1 (6 bases). CDR1 ENHRY and CDR2 SYGVKD come from the germline V gene. The V end was cut by 0 bases, the J end by 3 bases, with 12 bases between. The CDR3 extends over 15 amino acids. The CDR3 protein is CAISESRGPYYEQYF. The CDR3 region has the DNA TGTGCCATCAGTGAGTCCAGGGGACCGTACTACGAGCAGTACTTC.

DNA of the CDR3: TGTGCCAGCAGTTCTAGCGGGGGGGCCCGTGAGCAGTTCTTC. Encoded protein: CASSSSGGAREQFF. The chain is built from TRBV6-6 and TRBJ2-1, with TRBD2 matching 12 bases. V shed 4 bases, J shed 9 bases, and the junction held 4 bases outside the gene matches. This CDR3 is 14 amino acids long. The germline V gene encodes CDR1 MNHNY and CDR2 SVGAGI (reference sequence).

This chain uses TRBV11-2 with TRBJ1-6; the match to TRBD1 covers 7 bases. Germline V gene lookup returns CDR1 SGHAT and CDR2 FQNNGV. With 0 bases clipped from V and 3 bases from J, the junction kept 11 bases outside the gene matches. There are 19 residues in the CDR3. The CDR3 is CASSLDSLGQGDYNSPLHF. CDR3 coding DNA: TGTGCCAGCAGCTTAGATTCGTTGGGGCAGGGGGACTATAATTCACCCCTCCACTTT.

The chain employs TRBV5-4 and TRBJ1-6; D might be TRBD1 (6 bases). Looked up from germline, CDR1 is SGHNT and CDR2 is YYREEE (reference sequence). CDR3 length: 16 residues. V lost 2 bases and J 9 bases, leaving 18 bases between the germline ends. This chain's CDR3 is CASSFKGQLRRSPLHF. CDR3 DNA: TGTGCCAGCAGCTTTAAAGGACAGTTAAGACGTTCACCCCTCCACTTT.

The V call is TRBV27, the J call TRBJ2-7, with D perhaps matching TRBD1 (6 bases). From germline, CDR1 is MNHEY and CDR2 SMNVEV (reference sequence). The germline V and J ends were trimmed by 7 bases and 0 bases, with 28 bases remaining between them. This CDR3 region has 19 residues. The CDR3 region is CASTKAPDRQRNSSYEQYF. The CDR3 nucleotides are TGTGCCAGCACCAAAGCCCCGGACAGACAAAGAAATAGCTCCTACGAGCAGTACTTC.